This TCR beta chain was observed in a study of OX40 agonist ivuxolimab in advanced cancers. Only in-frame clones appear in the TCRdb table, and some are missing; sequencing was by immunoSEQ multiplex PCR. The sample comprises 35,000 to 50,000 clones, around nine tenths of which are singletons, and around 13% rests with the top ten. The CDR3 is 15 residues long. V was pared by 3 bases and J by 8 bases, with 7 bases of the junction left unmatched. The germline gives CDR1 MNHEY, CDR2 SVGAGI. The clonotype was recovered from an adult with an advanced solid tumor such as melanoma, head and neck, liver or kidney cancer. Sequencing was performed on CD4+ or CD8+ T cells sorted from blood, taken in a trial of the OX40 agonist ivuxolimab. The gene calls are TRBV6-5 and TRBJ1-4, with 9 bases aligning to TRBD1. The DNA of the CDR3 is TGTGCCAGCAGTTATTACGGACAGGGGAGCGAAAAACTGTTTTTT. It encodes CASSYYGQGSEKLFF.